The entry that follows covers one T cell receptor (beta chain) sequence. Trimming removed 5 bases at V and 4 bases at J, with 18 bases between. Germline V gene sequence: CDR1 SEHNR, CDR2 FQNEAQ (reference sequence). This CDR3 has 15 residues. Sequencing was performed with immunoSEQ multiplex PCR; in TCRdb, only in-frame clones are kept and a portion is missing. Among 450,000 to 550,000 clones, 79% were seen once, and the ten largest hold 10% to 15%. The sample is drawn from a study of shared clonotypes between healthy human individuals. Healthy and HIV-negative, the adult donors had no recent acute infections or vaccinations.

The TCR sequence derives from a woman between 40 and 50 years old in good health. Some clones in this sample may be carry-over from other donors' samples. This sequence joins TRBV7-9 and TRBJ2-7; D is uncertain. The sequenced material came from PBMCs. The CDR3 sequence is CASSGQENAHYEQYF. The CDR3 DNA reads as TGTGCCAGCAGCGGTCAGGAAAATGCTCATTACGAGCAGTACTTC.